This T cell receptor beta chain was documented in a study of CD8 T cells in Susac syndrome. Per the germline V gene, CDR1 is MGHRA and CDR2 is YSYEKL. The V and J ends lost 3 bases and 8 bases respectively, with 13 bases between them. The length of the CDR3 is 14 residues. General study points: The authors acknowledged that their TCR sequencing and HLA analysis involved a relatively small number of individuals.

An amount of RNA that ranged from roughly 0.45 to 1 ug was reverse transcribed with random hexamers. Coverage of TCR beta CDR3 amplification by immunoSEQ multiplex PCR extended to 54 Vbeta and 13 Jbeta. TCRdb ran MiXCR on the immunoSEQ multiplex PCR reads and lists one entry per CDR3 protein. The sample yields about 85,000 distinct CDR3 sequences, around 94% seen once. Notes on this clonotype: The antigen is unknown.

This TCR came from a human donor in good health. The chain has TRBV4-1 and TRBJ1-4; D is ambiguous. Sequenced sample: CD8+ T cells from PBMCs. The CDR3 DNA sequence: TGCGCCAGCAGCCAGGGCTCCCTAGGAGAAAAACTGTTTTTT. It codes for CASSQGSLGEKLFF.